The rows below give T cell receptor beta chains drawn from one sample of a study of blood T cell repertoires in COVID-19. Libraries were prepared by immunoSEQ multiplex PCR; TCRdb keeps only in-frame clonotypes and omits some of them. The sample contains over 50,000 clones, about 86% of which appear only once. The material sequenced was peripheral blood. The receptors shown here come from a man between 65 and 85 years old with active COVID-19. Both conserved end residues are trimmed from each CDR3. Fields, in order: clone size, V gene, J gene, CDR3 protein. Clone size is stated in some rows and not others, as once, few, many or a class when expanded.

>.|TRBV24-1|TRBJ1-1
ATSVGQHTEAF
>.|TRBV2|TRBJ1-5
ASGGGGNQPQH
>many|TRBV14|TRBJ2-2
ASSLEAGELF
>.|TRBV5-1|TRBJ2-7
ASSPRDTSYEQY
>.|TRBV14|TRBJ2-7
ASSPMSSGGGEQY
>.|TRBV7-3|TRBJ1-1
ASSAQGTEAF
>.|TRBV12-3/TRBV12-4|TRBJ1-6
ASRDRGDSPLH
>few|TRBV19|TRBJ1-6
ASSMIKGEERSPLH
>.|TRBV28|TRBJ2-1
ASTKTANEQF
>.|TRBV4-3|TRBJ1-2
ASSHADRDAYGYT
>.|TRBV9|TRBJ1-6
ASSVEGAIYSPLH
>.|TRBV2|TRBJ1-3
ASAGNTIY
>.|TRBV10-3|TRBJ2-7
AISEVAAVSTEQY
>.|TRBV6-5|TRBJ2-1
ASSYSGGREQF
>.|TRBV7-2|TRBJ2-1
ASSFTEGDLRF
>once|TRBV12-2|TRBJ2-2
ASRCRDTDTGELF
>few|TRBV2|TRBJ2-3
ASTKEGFDRATSTDTQY
>.|TRBV18|TRBJ2-3
ASSPQGVTSGGTQY
>.|TRBV10-3|TRBJ2-6
AISDNSGANVLT
>.|TRBV7-2|TRBJ2-7
ASSFTSGGAGEQY
>.|TRBV6-5|TRBJ1-2
ASSYSRQGGGYT
>.|TRBV7-2|TRBJ2-1
ASSPSGGVPF
>.|TRBV7-3|TRBJ2-1
ASSPRVGGVVNEQF
>.|TRBV27|TRBJ2-7
ASSLLAGGSSSSYEQY
>.|TRBV6-2/TRBV6-3|TRBJ1-5
ASSYLANQPQH
>.|TRBV15|TRBJ1-6
ATQDRYNSPLH
>.|TRBV6-5|TRBJ2-7
ASSYSRFEGYEQY
>.|TRBV4-2|TRBJ1-1
ASSQDQGGVTEAF
>.|TRBV15|TRBJ2-7
ATSTLEAGAGYEQY
>.|TRBV7-2|TRBJ1-4
ASSYTQGVGEKLF
>.|TRBV6-5|TRBJ1-6
ASTARQPNSPLH
>once|TRBV7-2|TRBJ1-1
ASSRDRLNTEAF
>.|TRBV13|TRBJ1-3
ASSPYKPRQGSGNTIY
>.|TRBV5-4|TRBJ2-7
ASSLSGGVYEQY
>.|TRBV6-2/TRBV6-3|TRBJ2-3
ASSYKRASTDTQY
>.|TRBV24-1|TRBJ2-2
ATSDPTAGTGELF
>.|TRBV6-5|TRBJ1-2
ASSGGTARGYT
>.|TRBV10-3|TRBJ1-3
AIRQGARGNTIY
>.|TRBV12-5|TRBJ2-7
ASGLYDEQY
>.|TRBV5-1|TRBJ1-1
ASSLDRGQTEAF
>.|TRBV6-2/TRBV6-3|TRBJ2-3
ASSYPFGLAGGPDTQY
>.|TRBV6-2/TRBV6-3|TRBJ1-2
ASSIRFAGYT
>.|TRBV5-1|TRBJ1-5
ASTPGGAGGNQPQH